The rows below give T cell receptor beta chains drawn from one sample of a study of T-cell reconstitution after alpha-beta-depleted transplantation in children. In TCRdb, the PCR reads were re-called with MiXCR into one record per CDR3 protein. The repertoire holds 150,000 to 200,000 distinct CDR3 sequences, with just over 14% as singletons. Sequenced material: PBMCs from the stem cell graft donor, taken from the stem cell graft. Source of these receptors: a human donor who donated a stem cell graft to a child with acute lymphoblastic leukemia. The CDR3 runs from the conserved cysteine through the conserved F or W. Each record gives: CDR3 length, clone size, J gene, V gene, D gene, CDR3 protein, CDR3 DNA. The D gene is left open where the match is weak. Size is stated for part of the rows, as once, few or many counts, or as a class when the clone is expanded.

>14|NA|TRBJ1-1|TRBV28|NA
CASSLEDRNTEAFF
TGTGCCAGCAGCCTCGAGGACAGGAACACTGAAGCTTTCTTT
>15|many|TRBJ2-7|TRBV5-1|NA
CASSLGRTLPYEQYF
TGCGCCAGCAGCTTGGGACGGACCCTCCCCTACGAGCAGTACTTC
>17|NA|TRBJ2-1|TRBV27|TRBD1
CASSLTPGTVANNEQFF
TGTGCCAGCAGTTTAACCCCCGGGACAGTAGCAAACAATGAGCAGTTCTTC
>15|NA|TRBJ1-2|TRBV29-1|TRBD1
CSVPFGGQGIRGYTF
TGCAGCGTTCCATTCGGAGGACAGGGTATACGTGGCTACACCTTC
>12|NA|TRBJ1-2|TRBV6-5|NA
CATNTGFDGYTF
TGTGCCACAAATACAGGGTTCGATGGCTACACCTTC
>12|NA|TRBJ2-2|TRBV3-1|NA
CASGFWGGELFF
TGTGCCAGCGGATTTTGGGGCGGGGAGCTGTTTTTT
>15|many|TRBJ1-2|TRBV27|NA
CASSFHREEGYGYTF
TGTGCCAGCAGTTTTCACAGGGAAGAGGGCTATGGCTACACCTTC
>16|NA|TRBJ2-3|TRBV7-9|TRBD2
CASSFGLAGRTDTQYF
TGTGCCAGCAGCTTTGGACTAGCGGGGCGCACAGATACGCAGTATTTT
>12|NA|TRBJ2-1|TRBV11-2|NA
CASSFGLNEQFF
TGTGCCAGCAGCTTTGGCCTCAATGAGCAGTTCTTC
>14|many|TRBJ2-1|TRBV6-5|TRBD1
CASSFDRGSDEQFF
TGTGCCAGCAGTTTCGACAGGGGCAGCGATGAGCAGTTCTTC
>16|few|TRBJ2-7|TRBV20-1|TRBD2
CSARDQRGGSGTEQYF
TGCAGTGCTAGAGATCAAAGGGGGGGTAGCGGGACCGAGCAGTACTTC
>13|few|TRBJ2-2|TRBV7-9|NA
CASSFVTTGELFF
TGTGCCAGCAGCTTCGTCACCACCGGGGAGCTGTTTTTT
>11|many|TRBJ2-7|TRBV12-3/TRBV12-4|NA
CASSPSYEQYF
TGTGCCAGCAGCCCCTCCTACGAGCAGTACTTC
>14|many|TRBJ2-3|TRBV27|TRBD2
CASSSGIFTDTQYF
TGTGCCAGCTCTAGCGGGATTTTCACAGATACGCAGTATTTT
>15|NA|TRBJ1-5|TRBV28|NA
CASSFRWRNNQPQHF
TGTGCCAGCAGTTTTAGGTGGCGGAACAATCAGCCCCAGCATTTT
>14|many|TRBJ1-1|TRBV5-1|NA
CASSLGNGYTEAFF
TGCGCCAGCAGCTTAGGTAACGGATACACTGAAGCTTTCTTT
>15|many|TRBJ2-7|TRBV12-3/TRBV12-4|TRBD2
CASSLITSGRGEQYF
TGTGCCAGCAGTTTGATAACTAGCGGGAGAGGCGAGCAGTACTTC
>15|many|TRBJ1-1|TRBV5-5|NA
CASSLATGIPTEAFF
TGTGCCAGCAGCTTGGCTACAGGGATCCCAACTGAAGCTTTCTTT
>14|many|TRBJ1-3|TRBV12-3/TRBV12-4|NA
CASSLNTQRNTIYF
TGTGCCAGCAGTTTGAACACACAGAGGAACACCATATATTTT
>17|NA|TRBJ2-1|TRBV27|TRBD2
CASRTSGRALSYNEQFF
TGTGCCAGCAGAACTAGCGGGAGGGCCCTCTCCTACAATGAGCAGTTCTTC